The 17 T cell receptor beta chains below were found in one sample sequenced in a study of T cell repertoires in cytomegalovirus infection. One entry per CDR3 protein, called by TCRdb with MiXCR from the reads. The sample consists of about 130,000 distinct CDR3 sequences, more than 20% of them appearing once. Their antigens are not known. Sequenced material: PBMCs, sequenced either directly or after in vitro stimulation (not recorded which). These receptors all stem from a human donor in good health (CMV status not recorded). Some clones in this sample may be carry-over from other donors' samples.

This clonotype has just a few counts. This chain's CDR3 is CTSSPGTRVLFF. CDR3 bases: TGTACCAGCAGCCCTGGGACCCGGGTCTTGTTCTTC. The gene calls are TRBV7-2 and TRBJ2-1; D might be TRBD1 or TRBD2, each matching 5 bases. Germline V gene lookup returns CDR1 SGHTA and CDR2 FQGNSA. This CDR3 has 12 amino acids. With 5 bases removed from V and 15 bases from J, the gap between germline ends came to 17 bases. The variable domain in full, completed from reference TRBV7-2 and TRBJ2-1, reads GAGVSQSPSNKVTEKGKDVELRCDPISGHTALYWYRQSLGQGLEFLIYFQGNSAPDKSGLPSDRFSAERTGGSVSTLTIQRTQQEDSAVYLCTSSPGTRVLFFGPGTRLTVL.

This clonotype was recorded at least ten times. The chain links TRBV7-3 to TRBJ2-1; the D is unclear. This CDR3 has 17 amino acids. The germline V gene has CDR1 SGHTA and CDR2 FQGTGA. Trimming stripped 0 bases from V and 0 bases from J, with 12 bases between. The CDR3 coding sequence is TGTGCCAGCAGCTTAACGTACCCAGTGAGCTCCTACAATGAGCAGTTCTTC. Its protein product is CASSLTYPVSSYNEQFF.

This clonotype occurred a few times. This chain links TRBV28 with TRBJ2-2; TRBD2 matches 10 bases. V gave up 8 bases and J gave up 0 bases; unmatched junction bases: 0. Germline loops: CDR1 MDHEN, CDR2 SYDVKM. The CDR3 has 14 residues. The CDR3 loop is CASGTSANTGELFF. CDR3 nucleotide sequence: TGTGCCAGCGGGACTAGCGCGAACACCGGGGAGCTGTTTTTT.

This clonotype was recorded at least ten times. This chain links TRBV27 with TRBJ2-3; D is possibly TRBD2 (6 bases). Germline V gene lookup returns CDR1 MNHEY and CDR2 SMNVEV (reference sequence). The CDR3 runs 14 residues. V was clipped by 2 bases and J by 4 bases, with 10 bases between them. The CDR3 nucleotides read TGTGCCAGCAGTTTAATCGGGGGTCCAGATACGCAGTATTTT. It yields the protein CASSLIGGPDTQYF.

This chain links TRBV7-2 with TRBJ1-2, with D possibly matching TRBD1 (6 bases). The germline CDR1 and CDR2 sequences are SGHTA and FQGNSA. CDR3 size: 16 residues. Trimming stripped 3 bases from V and 8 bases from J, with 22 bases between. CDR3 nucleotides: TGTGCCAGCAGCTTGGGGGAGACAGGAACAGGCGGGGGCTACACCTTC. Translated: CASSLGETGTGGGYTF. The full variable domain, with the rest looked up from reference TRBV7-2 and TRBJ1-2, is GAGVSQSPSNKVTEKGKDVELRCDPISGHTALYWYRQSLGQGLEFLIYFQGNSAPDKSGLPSDRFSAERTGGSVSTLTIQRTQQEDSAVYLCASSLGETGTGGGYTFGSGTRLTVV.

This chain joins TRBV2 and TRBJ1-4, with D possibly being TRBD1 (5 bases). This CDR3 is 12 amino acids long. The V gene's germline CDR1 is SNHLY and CDR2 FYNNEI. Trimming removed 4 bases at V and 8 bases at J, with 8 bases between. CDR3 sequence reads: CASSGTHEKLFF. CDR3 DNA sequence: TGTGCCAGCAGTGGGACACACGAAAAACTGTTTTTT.

The J gene is TRBJ1-1, the V gene TRBV7-9, with 8 nucleotides matching TRBD1. Germline-derived CDR1 and CDR2 are SEHNR and FQNEAQ (reference sequence). J gave up 7 bases and V 5 bases, and 9 bases lay outside the gene matches. The CDR3 consists of 14 residues. The CDR3 region is CASSAPGTGVEAFF. CDR3 nucleotide sequence: TGTGCCAGCAGCGCTCCCGGGACAGGAGTTGAAGCTTTCTTT.

This clonotype was detected a few times. The J gene is TRBJ1-2, the V gene TRBV28, with 8 bases aligning to TRBD1. CDR1 MDHEN and CDR2 SYDVKM come from the germline V gene. Germline trimming cut 6 bases from V and 6 bases from J; bases unmatched to any gene: 9. CDR3 size: 14 residues. The CDR3 region is CASSPPRQGHGYTF. The CDR3 DNA reads as TGTGCCAGCAGCCCGCCACGACAGGGGCATGGCTACACCTTC.

In its sample, this clonotype was seen once. The chain employs TRBV11-2 and TRBJ2-1; the D is unclear. This CDR3 is built from 14 residues. Trimming took 5 bases from V and 7 from J, leaving 15 bases between them. Germline V lookup: CDR1 SGHAT, CDR2 FQNNGV. The CDR3 loop reads CASSTPALRNEQFF. The DNA of the CDR3 is TGTGCCAGCAGCACACCAGCCTTAAGGAATGAGCAGTTCTTC.

This sequence joins TRBV10-2 and TRBJ1-1; D remains ambiguous. The V end was cut by 4 bases, the J end by 1 base, with 16 bases between. Germline-derived CDR1 and CDR2 are WSHSY and SAAADI. The CDR3 runs to 16 residues. The DNA for the CDR3 is TGCGCCAGCAGTGTTAACCTGCTGTTGGAGAACACTGAAGCTTTCTTT. It is translated as CASSVNLLLENTEAFF.

This clonotype was counted between two and nine times. The gene calls are TRBV7-2 and TRBJ2-2, with 9 bases matching TRBD1. Germline V gene lookup returns CDR1 SGHTA and CDR2 FQGNSA. The length of the CDR3 is 15 residues. Losses at the gene ends were 5 bases for V and 7 bases for J; bases not matched to a gene: 8. The CDR3: CASSRVTGGHGELFF. In nucleotides, the CDR3 is TGTGCCAGCAGCCGAGTAACAGGGGGCCACGGGGAGCTGTTTTTT.

Turning to this clonotype: Just one base apart from a much larger clone, this may be a read error. The rearrangement uses TRBV7-2 and TRBJ2-4, with 12 bases fitting TRBD2. The CDR3 sequence is 14 residues long. Per the germline V gene, CDR1 is SGHTA and CDR2 is FQGNSA. CDR3 in amino acids: CASSRGTSGPPIDF. The CDR3 DNA reads as TGTGCCAGCAGCCGCGGGACTAGCGGGCCACCGATAGACTTC.

This clonotype was counted a few times. Here the CDR3 DNA reads TGTGCCTGGAGTGTAAGTTATAGCACAGATACGCAGTATTTT. Translation: CAWSVSYSTDTQYF. J is TRBJ2-3 and V is TRBV30; unclear D gene. The CDR3 extends over 14 amino acids. Germline CDR1 and CDR2: GTSNPN and SVGIG (reference sequence). Trimming took off 0 bases at V and 0 bases at J, with 7 bases between the two ends. The whole variable domain, remainder taken from reference TRBV30 and TRBJ2-3, is SQTIHQWPATLVQPVGSPLSLECTVEGTSNPNLYWYRQAAGRGLQLLFYSVGIGQISSEVPQNLSASRPQDRQFILSSKKLLLSDSGFYLCAWSVSYSTDTQYFGPGTRLTVL.

The chain carries TRBV28 and TRBJ1-2; perhaps TRBD1 as D (5 bases). The CDR3 totals 13 residues. The germline V gene encodes CDR1 MDHEN and CDR2 SYDVKM. V lost 7 bases and J lost 2, with 11 bases in between. The chain's CDR3 is CASTWGINYGYTF. The CDR3 DNA reads TGTGCCAGCACATGGGGGATAAACTATGGCTACACCTTC.

This clonotype was recorded at least ten times. The chain employs TRBV6-2 or TRBV6-3 and TRBJ2-1; 9 bases match TRBD2. After removal of 0 bases from V and 9 bases from J, the junction contained 12 bases not matched to a gene. CDR1 and CDR2 (germline): MNHEY, SVGEGT. The CDR3 spans 17 residues. The CDR3 DNA is TGTGCCAGCAGTTACTCGATTCTCTCCGGACTAGCGAGTGAGCAGTTCTTC. Encoded protein: CASSYSILSGLASEQFF.

This clonotype showed up many times. The chain employs TRBV6-5 and TRBJ2-5; D uncertain. Germline CDR1 MNHEY, CDR2 SVGAGI. The CDR3 totals 14 residues. V lost 0 bases and J 1 base, leaving 6 bases between the germline ends. DNA of the CDR3: TGTGCCAGCAGTTACTCTCCCCTCCAAGAGACCCAGTACTTC. Its protein is CASSYSPLQETQYF.

V and J are TRBV28 and TRBJ1-1; D remains unclear. Trimming pared 1 base from V and 6 bases from J, leaving 6 bases between. The CDR3 has 12 residues. Germline assignment: CDR1 MDHEN and CDR2 SYDVKM. Here the CDR3 reads CASSLSESEAFF. CDR3 coding DNA: TGTGCCAGCAGTTTATCTGAATCTGAAGCTTTCTTT.